This is a list of T cell receptor beta chains from one sample in a study of cytomegalovirus exposure and HLA in healthy donors. This table comes from immunoSEQ multiplex PCR, and its TCRdb copy is limited to in-frame clones, with some not included. The sample yields a few hundred thousand clones, 65% to 85% seen once. The sequenced sample consisted of PBMCs. The receptor set was obtained from a woman younger than 45 in good health and CMV-seronegative. The CDR3 runs from the conserved cysteine through the conserved F or W. The order of the fields is clone size, V gene, D gene, CDR3 length, J gene, CDR3 protein, CDR3 DNA. D genes are given only for firm matches. Some rows have no size entry. The others give once, few or many, or a class for an expanded clone.

>.|TRBV2|TRBD1|14|TRBJ1-5
CASRQGQFNQPQHF
TGTGCCAGCAGACAGGGACAGTTTAATCAGCCCCAGCATTTT
>.|TRBV7-9|TRBD1|15|TRBJ2-7
CASSMGRDSSYEQYF
TGTGCCAGCAGCATGGGACGGGACAGCTCCTACGAGCAGTACTTC
>.|TRBV6-1|.|14|TRBJ2-7
CASSESDTIYEQYF
TGTGCCAGCAGTGAGTCGGACACCATCTACGAGCAGTACTTC
>.|TRBV30|.|13|TRBJ1-5
CAWSLRARRPQHF
TGTGCCTGGAGTCTCAGGGCCCGTCGGCCCCAGCATTTT
>.|TRBV11-1|TRBD2|18|TRBJ2-3
CASSLVGSLAGPPHTQYF
TGTGCCAGCAGCTTAGTTGGGTCACTAGCGGGGCCCCCGCATACGCAGTATTTT
>once|TRBV23-1|TRBD1|16|TRBJ2-1
CASSHSGGQGRDEQFF
TGCGCCAGCAGTCATTCCGGGGGACAGGGACGGGATGAGCAGTTCTTC
>.|TRBV5-1|.|16|TRBJ1-1
CASSSGRGTANTEAFF
TGCGCCAGCAGCTCGGGTCGGGGGACTGCGAACACTGAAGCTTTCTTT
>.|TRBV29-1|.|13|TRBJ1-5
CSVRTDSNQPQHF
TGCAGCGTGCGGACAGATAGCAATCAGCCCCAGCATTTT
>once|TRBV5-6|TRBD1|14|TRBJ2-7
CASSTGQGYNEQYF
TGTGCCAGCAGCACCGGACAGGGGTACAACGAGCAGTACTTC
>.|TRBV29-1|.|12|TRBJ2-2
CSVGRGSGELFF
TGCAGCGTTGGTCGAGGGTCCGGGGAGCTGTTTTTT
>.|TRBV10-2|TRBD1|15|TRBJ2-5
CASSEGQGASETQYF
TGCGCCAGCAGCGAAGGACAGGGGGCGTCGGAGACCCAGTACTTC
>.|TRBV30|TRBD2|12|TRBJ2-1
CAWTRLANEQFF
TGTGCCTGGACCAGACTAGCGAATGAGCAGTTCTTC
>.|TRBV23-1|.|16|TRBJ1-1
CASSQTRQEGNTEAFF
TGCGCCAGCAGTCAAACTCGACAAGAGGGAAACACTGAAGCTTTCTTT
>few|TRBV6-1|TRBD1|14|TRBJ1-1
CASNGAGGTTEAFF
TGTGCCAGCAATGGGGCAGGGGGCACCACTGAAGCTTTCTTT
>.|TRBV4-1|.|15|TRBJ2-7
CASSQPRGGEYEQYF
TGCGCCAGCAGCCAACCTCGTGGAGGGGAATACGAGCAGTACTTC
>.|TRBV10-1|.|16|TRBJ2-7
CASSGVRTAPTYEQYF
TGCGCCAGCAGCGGGGTGAGGACAGCCCCGACCTACGAGCAGTACTTC
>.|TRBV4-2|.|13|TRBJ2-3
CASSYRYTDTQYF
TGTGCCAGCTCATACAGATATACAGATACGCAGTATTTT
>few|TRBV27|TRBD2|17|TRBJ2-7
CASRRTSGNSLNYEQYF
TGTGCCAGCAGGCGGACTAGCGGGAATTCATTGAACTACGAGCAGTACTTC
>.|TRBV4-1|.|14|TRBJ1-2
CASSYWGHLSGYTF
TGCGCCAGCAGCTACTGGGGACACCTAAGTGGCTACACCTTC
>.|TRBV14|.|13|TRBJ1-5
CASSQALHQPQHF
TGTGCCAGCAGCCAAGCCCTTCATCAGCCCCAGCATTTT
>.|TRBV12-1|.|12|TRBJ2-7
CASRLAGYEQYF
TGTGCCAGCAGACTAGCGGGGTACGAGCAGTACTTC